These T cell receptor beta chains were read from a single sample in a study of tumor-infiltrating lymphocytes in localized non-small cell lung cancer. Measured with immunoSEQ multiplex PCR; TCRdb has only the in-frame clones, and not every one. The top ten hold less than 3.5% of the sample, which has approximately 21,000 clones, about 80% seen once. Sequencing was carried out using lung tumor tissue. The receptors were gathered from a human donor with non-small cell lung cancer. The conserved cysteine and the conserved F or W are not part of the CDR3 here. Fields, in order: clone size, D gene, J gene, V gene, CDR3 protein. A D gene is named only where the DNA matches it firmly. Clone sizes are given selectively: once, few, many, or a class where the clone is expanded.

size: .
D: TRBD1
J: TRBJ1-4
V: TRBV5-5
CDR3: ASSLGPGQGEKLF

size: .
D: .
J: TRBJ1-3
V: TRBV29-1
CDR3: SGREYGNTIY

size: .
D: TRBD2
J: TRBJ2-7
V: TRBV29-1
CDR3: SVGRASGTKNEQY

size: few
D: .
J: TRBJ1-2
V: TRBV25-1
CDR3: ASSESRQRPYGYT

size: .
D: .
J: TRBJ2-7
V: TRBV7-2
CDR3: ASSLFHSEQY

size: .
D: .
J: TRBJ2-3
V: TRBV7-2
CDR3: ASSPQAGGVSTDTQY

size: .
D: TRBD1
J: TRBJ2-3
V: TRBV7-2
CDR3: ASSRDRVRDTQY

size: medium-sized
D: .
J: TRBJ2-3
V: TRBV14
CDR3: ASSLSERDTQY

size: .
D: .
J: TRBJ2-5
V: TRBV9
CDR3: ASSVVGIRDETQY

size: .
D: .
J: TRBJ2-2
V: TRBV30
CDR3: AWSLGGANTGELF

size: .
D: TRBD2
J: TRBJ2-1
V: TRBV11-3
CDR3: ASSPGTSGKGVNEQF

size: .
D: TRBD1
J: TRBJ2-3
V: TRBV9
CDR3: ASSVVGQGTDTQY

size: .
D: .
J: TRBJ2-1
V: TRBV4-3
CDR3: ASSQGIGSNNEQF

size: .
D: .
J: TRBJ1-2
V: TRBV4-3
CDR3: ASSQETGRANYGYT

size: .
D: .
J: TRBJ1-3
V: TRBV14
CDR3: ASEPGRGSGNTIY

size: .
D: .
J: TRBJ1-1
V: TRBV11-2
CDR3: ASSLDLGQGGEAF

size: .
D: TRBD1
J: TRBJ1-4
V: TRBV5-1
CDR3: ASSLGIQGTNEKLF

size: .
D: TRBD2
J: TRBJ2-7
V: TRBV27
CDR3: ASSPRTSGPLYEQY

size: .
D: .
J: TRBJ1-1
V: TRBV6-6
CDR3: ASTSVAGLNTEAF

size: .
D: TRBD2
J: TRBJ2-5
V: TRBV11-2
CDR3: ASSQPGLAGGSRY